These 8 T cell receptor beta chains came from one sample sequenced in a study of neurological immune-mediated disorders. TCRdb analysed the 5' RACE reads with MiXCR anew, one entry per CDR3 protein. The repertoire holds under 45,000 distinct CDR3 sequences, roughly 13% seen once, with over 1% in the top ten. The sequenced material came from PBMCs. These receptors all stem from a female donor in good health.

This clonotype was found many times. V is TRBV24-1 and J is TRBJ1-5; 7 bases are shared with TRBD1. The CDR3 totals 14 residues. V shed 3 bases, J shed 7 bases, and the junction held 5 bases outside the gene matches. The germline V gene encodes CDR1 KGHDR and CDR2 SFDVKD. The CDR3 DNA sequence: TGTGCCACCAGTGATCCGACAGGGACCCAGCCCCAGCATTTT. It translates to CATSDPTGTQPQHF.

This clonotype was seen many times. The J gene is TRBJ2-3, the V gene TRBV7-3; possibly TRBD1 for D (5 bases). Looked up from germline, CDR1 is SGHTA and CDR2 is FQGTGA. V lost 3 bases and J lost 3, with 19 bases in between. This CDR3 has 17 residues. CDR3: CASSFRLARGETDTQYF. The CDR3 bases are TGTGCCAGCAGCTTTAGACTGGCTAGGGGCGAGACAGATACGCAGTATTTT. The full variable domain, its missing parts supplied by reference TRBV7-3 and TRBJ2-3, is GAGVSQTPSNKVTEKGKYVELRCDPISGHTALYWYRQSLGQGPEFLIYFQGTGAADDSGLPNDRFFAVRPEGSVSTLKIQRTERGDSAVYLCASSFRLARGETDTQYFGPGTRLTVL.

This clonotype has ten or more counts. V usage is TRBV6-5 and J usage is TRBJ2-7, with 8 bases matching TRBD1. CDR1 and CDR2 (germline): MNHEY, SVGAGI. The length of the CDR3 is 15 residues. Germline trimming cut 6 bases from V and 2 bases from J; bases unmatched to any gene: 9. CDR3 in DNA: TGTGCCAGCAGCCTTGACGGGACAGGACCCTACGAGCAGTACTTC. It yields the protein CASSLDGTGPYEQYF.

This clonotype was seen many times. This chain links TRBV6-6 with TRBJ2-4; D perhaps matches TRBD2 (6 bases). Germline CDR1 reads MNHNY; CDR2 reads SVGAGI (reference sequence). The CDR3 runs 13 residues. V was cut by 4 bases and J by 9 bases, with 13 bases left in between. Here the CDR3 reads CASSLRDLGIQYF. As DNA, the CDR3 is TGTGCCAGCAGTTTGCGGGACTTGGGCATTCAGTACTTC.

In its sample, this clonotype was seen many times. The gene calls are TRBV7-9 and TRBJ2-7; D is uncertain. The CDR3 covers 11 residues. The V end lost 2 bases, the J end lost 6 bases, and 5 bases lay between the germline ends. CDR1 and CDR2 from the germline V gene are SEHNR and FQNEAQ (reference sequence). Written as DNA, the CDR3 is TGTGCCAGCAGCTTAAGTTTCGAGCAGTACTTC. It specifies CASSLSFEQYF. Drawing the rest from reference TRBV7-9 and TRBJ2-7, the complete variable domain is DTGVSQNPRHKITKRGQNVTFRCDPISEHNRLYWYRQTLGQGPEFLTYFQNEAQLEKSRLLSDRFSAERPKGSFSTLEIQRTEQGDSAMYLCASSLSFEQYFGPGTRLTVT.

There are many counts of this clonotype. This sequence joins TRBV10-3 and TRBJ1-1, with D uncertain. The CDR3 loop spans 14 amino acids. In germline, CDR1 is ENHRY, CDR2 SYGVKD. The V gene lost 8 bases and the J gene lost 4 bases, with 17 bases spanning the gap. The CDR3 loop is CAIRGGLGGTEAFF. The CDR3 coding sequence is TGTGCCATCCGGGGAGGGCTTGGAGGCACTGAAGCTTTCTTT.

This clonotype was recorded many times. The chain is built from TRBV6-2 or TRBV6-3 and TRBJ2-3; TRBD1 aligns across 7 bases. Germline V gene sequence: CDR1 MNHEY, CDR2 SVGEGT. The trim removed 0 bases at V and 3 bases at J, leaving 6 bases unmatched. CDR3 length equals 16 residues. The CDR3 DNA is TGTGCCAGCAGTTACTCCCGACAGGGCAGAACAGATACGCAGTATTTT. Translation gives CASSYSRQGRTDTQYF.

This clonotype was observed at least ten times. The chain uses TRBV7-3 and TRBJ2-2, with D unresolved. This CDR3 has 13 residues. Deletions cut 4 bases from V and 6 bases from J, with 9 bases between. Germline V gene sequence: CDR1 SGHTA, CDR2 FQGTGA. CDR3: CASSSRLAGELFF. For the CDR3, the DNA is TGTGCCAGCAGCTCTCGCCTCGCCGGGGAGCTGTTTTTT.